This T cell receptor beta chain came from a study of blood T cell repertoires in COVID-19 (TCRdb year 2020). Notes on the research overall: Samples from collaborators originated in the United States, Italy and Spain and spanned both the acute and convalescent phases of COVID-19. The samples were drawn from two sources: the first 160 participants of the ongoing ImmuneRACE study, and about 1,300 subjects contributed by 6 global collaborators. Subjects who had been exposed to COVID-19, were actively infected with it, or had recovered from it provided the deeply sampled blood TCRbeta repertoires that made up the dataset. The repertoires were released in a freely available public database meant as a resource for research on the immune response to SARS-CoV-2. Nearly every sample came with metadata listing a de-identified subject ID, COVID-19 status, age in years and sex. The prospective study material was composed of cDNA or gDNA derived from T cells, B-cell-depleted T cells, or PBMCs. HLA class I and class II types, where available, came from metadata supplied by the sample provider rather than from assay-based typing.

Looking up the germline V gene yields CDR1 MDHEN and CDR2 SYDVKM. Counted from cysteine to phenylalanine, this CDR3 has 13 amino acids. Here the CDR3 DNA is all that survives: 39 bases in frame from base 1. The junction shows trimming of 6 bases on V and 5 bases on J, plus 13 bases between the germline ends. Concerning this clone: It lacks a known antigen. Per-base qualities were not stored, and no clone one base away is much larger.

Collaborating institutions collected whole blood in K2EDTA tubes following their own protocols. For TCRbeta analysis, collaborators shipped samples in one of three forms: frozen whole blood, isolated PBMCs, or DNA extracted from either of those sample types. The full study reports these points: Clinical and demographic metadata were provided uncurated, with the amount varying by source and participant.

TCRbeta CDR3 regions were amplified from genomic DNA by means of the immunoSEQ Assay, a bias-controlled multiplex PCR. Under the source paper's analysis protocol: Within the assay, amplification of reference gene primers was used to estimate how many nucleated cells each sample contained. Sequence reads were collapsed and filtered to measure the absolute abundance of every unique TCRbeta CDR3 rearrangement. For each sample, productive Simpson clonality was calculated by taking the square root of Simpson's diversity index across productive rearrangements. Sourced from immuneACCESS, this table was stored by TCRdb with only in-frame sequences that have V and J called. A share of the clones is absent; for the studies checked, an unresolved V gene accounts for under half, and the remainder has no known explanation. That table furnishes V, J and clone size, whereas the DNA furnished D and trimming. This sample gives fewer than 250,000 clones in total; more than 85% of them show up just once. The ten top clones hold around 1.1% of the sample.

Material: peripheral blood. This clonotype was sampled from a man aged 25 to 40 with acute or convalescent COVID-19. The sequence is built from TRBV28 and TRBJ2-5, with no D gene named confidently. For the CDR3, the sequence is CASRPPGWETQYF. The bases read TGTGCCAGCAGACCCCCAGGTTGGGAGACCCAGTACTTC.